Following are 22 T cell receptor beta chains from one sample sequenced in a study of chemoradiotherapy in HPV16-positive cancers. Sequencing was performed with immunoSEQ multiplex PCR; in TCRdb, only in-frame clones are kept and a portion is missing. Counted here are under 30,000 clones, roughly 94% occurring once; the ten biggest clones make up roughly 3%. Collection of the sample occurred from a patient who underwent chemoradiotherapy. The receptors shown here come from a human donor with HPV-associated anogenital cancer.

The rearrangement links TRBV14 to TRBJ1-1; D is ambiguous. Germline lookup yields CDR1 SGHDN and CDR2 FVKESK. Deletions cut 0 bases from V and 11 bases from J, with 16 bases between. This CDR3 contains 14 residues. CDR3 protein: CASSQDGLQYRAFF. In DNA form, the CDR3 reads TGTGCCAGCAGCCAAGATGGCCTACAGTATCGGGCTTTCTTT.

This rearrangement joins TRBV21-1 to TRBJ1-4; the table's D gene call, TRBD1, was not cross checked with the DNA. TRBV21-1 is given as a pseudogene. The CDR3 runs to 17 residues. The CDR3 region is CASSNRQGFATNEKLFF. The CDR3 DNA reads TGTGCCAGCAGCAATAGACAGGGCTTTGCAACTAATGAAAAACTGTTTTTT.

This sequence joins TRBV5-5 and TRBJ1-3; D remains ambiguous. Deletions cut 4 bases from V and 4 bases from J, with 12 bases between. Germline CDR1 and CDR2: SGHKS and YYEKEE (reference sequence). The CDR3 is 14 amino acids. The CDR3 DNA is TGTGCCAGCAGCCTATCCGCTTTCGGAAACACCATATATTTT. It codes for CASSLSAFGNTIYF.

This clone was detected only a few times. The sample holds other DNA sequences that translate to the same CDR3. The chain couples TRBV6-1 to TRBJ2-3; no reliable D call. Trimming cost V 5 bases and J 0 bases, with 3 bases left between them. Per germline, CDR1 MNHNS and CDR2 SASEGT. The CDR3 contains 12 residues. The CDR3 nucleotides read TGTGCCAGCAGTCTGAGCACAGATACGCAGTATTTT. Amino acids: CASSLSTDTQYF.

Only one count was recorded for this clone. The rearrangement links TRBV4-1 to TRBJ2-2; 12 nucleotides match TRBD2. The CDR3 consists of 16 residues. Germline CDR1 MGHRA, CDR2 YSYEKL. J gave up 4 bases and V 2 bases, and 2 bases lay outside the gene matches. The CDR3 is CASSQRLAGATGELFF. The CDR3 region has the DNA TGCGCCAGCAGCCAACGACTAGCGGGAGCCACCGGGGAGCTGTTTTTT.

The chain couples TRBV5-1 to TRBJ2-1; D is possibly TRBD2 (6 bases). This CDR3 contains 18 residues. V was clipped by 2 bases and J by 3 bases, with 21 bases between them. Germline V gives CDR1 SGHRS, CDR2 YFSETQ. CDR3 amino acids: CASSFRGGDLILYNEQFF. The CDR3 DNA reads as TGCGCCAGCAGCTTTCGTGGAGGGGACCTTATACTCTACAATGAGCAGTTCTTC.

V usage is TRBV19 and J usage is TRBJ2-2; D is perhaps TRBD1 (6 bases). Germline assignment: CDR1 LNHDA and CDR2 SQIVND (reference sequence). With 5 bases removed from V and 5 bases from J, the gap between germline ends came to 18 bases. This CDR3 contains 16 residues. The CDR3 protein is CASSHVRDTLTGELFF. CDR3 coding DNA: TGTGCCAGTAGTCACGTCCGGGACACTTTAACCGGGGAGCTGTTTTTT.

This chain connects TRBV7-2 to TRBJ2-3; possibly TRBD2 for D (6 bases). This CDR3 comprises 15 residues. Trimming took off 3 bases at V and 0 bases at J, with 10 bases between the two ends. Germline V lookup: CDR1 SGHTA, CDR2 FQGNSA. The CDR3 bases are TGTGCCAGCAGCTTGACTAGTGGGAGCACAGATACGCAGTATTTT. Amino acid sequence: CASSLTSGSTDTQYF.

The chain couples TRBV7-3 to TRBJ2-2; TRBD1 is a possible D gene (7 bases). V was shortened by 5 bases and J by 3 bases, with 16 bases between the two germline ends. This CDR3 spans 16 amino acids. Germline V gene lookup returns CDR1 SGHTA and CDR2 FQGTGA. CDR3 amino acids: CASSLRFRGDTGELFF. For the CDR3, the DNA is TGTGCCAGCAGCCTTCGATTCAGGGGGGACACCGGGGAGCTGTTTTTT.

V and J are TRBV2 and TRBJ2-5, with no clear D. V was pared by 4 bases and J by 4 bases, with 7 bases between. Germline V gives CDR1 SNHLY, CDR2 FYNNEI. The CDR3 consists of 12 residues. CDR3 sequence reads: CASSGSGETQYF. The DNA of the CDR3 is TGTGCCAGCAGTGGTAGTGGAGAGACCCAGTACTTC.

The rearrangement joins TRBV28 to TRBJ2-3, with 11 bases that match TRBD2. CDR1 is MDHEN, CDR2 SYDVKM, per germline. V lost 5 bases to trimming and J lost 6 bases; unmatched junction nucleotides: 16. This CDR3 comprises 18 residues. DNA of the CDR3: TGTGCCAGCAGTCCTTCCGGGACTAGCGGAGGAAGATGGGATACGCAGTATTTT. Its translation: CASSPSGTSGGRWDTQYF.

This sequence joins TRBV5-1 and TRBJ2-7, with D perhaps TRBD1 (6 bases). Germline lookup yields CDR1 SGHRS and CDR2 YFSETQ. V gave up 0 bases and J gave up 5 bases, with 18 bases separating them. There are 16 residues in the CDR3. The CDR3 nucleotides read TGCGCCAGCAGCTTGGCCTTGCAGGGGACGAACGACGAGCAGTACTTC. Its translation: CASSLALQGTNDEQYF.

The chain carries TRBV6-6 and TRBJ1-1; D is ambiguous. The germline V and J ends were trimmed by 6 bases and 6 bases, with 8 bases remaining between them. Germline assignment: CDR1 MNHNY and CDR2 SVGAGI (reference sequence). This CDR3 contains 11 residues. The CDR3 sequence is CASSYHSEAFF. The DNA for the CDR3 is TGTGCCAGCAGCTACCACTCTGAAGCTTTCTTT.

This clone was counted once. The chain is built from TRBV20-1 and TRBJ2-3, with D uncertain. This CDR3 spans 11 amino acids. Germline CDR1 and CDR2: DFQATT and SNEGSKA (reference sequence). Between the trimmed V and J ends, which lost 4 bases and 5 bases, there was a span of 7 bases. This CDR3 is CSATFGDTQYF. The CDR3, as DNA: TGCAGTGCTACCTTCGGAGATACGCAGTATTTT.

J is TRBJ1-2 and V is TRBV7-6; D perhaps matches TRBD1 (6 bases). With 5 bases removed from V and 3 bases from J, the gap between germline ends came to 10 bases. The CDR3 is made up of 13 amino acids. Germline CDR1 is SGHVS and CDR2 is FNYEAQ. DNA for the CDR3: TGTGCCAGCAGCCAAGGGGGGGACTATGGCTACACCTTC. Encoded protein: CASSQGGDYGYTF.

The chain links TRBV7-2 to TRBJ1-5; 9 bases align to TRBD1. CDR3 length: 16 amino acids. The ends lost 5 bases at V and 1 base at J; junction bases unmatched: 6. Germline V gene data show CDR1 as SGHTA and CDR2 as FQGNSA. The CDR3 DNA is TGTGCCAGCAGCCAACAGGGGGCGGGGAGCAATCAGCCCCAGCATTTT. As protein: CASSQQGAGSNQPQHF.

This clone turned up a few times. The rearrangement links TRBV28 to TRBJ2-1, with 9 bases that match TRBD2. Germline V gene sequence: CDR1 MDHEN, CDR2 SYDVKM. V lost 7 bases to trimming and J lost 1 base; unmatched junction nucleotides: 5. The CDR3 contains 15 residues. The CDR3 sequence: CASILSGGSYNEQFF. The DNA for the CDR3 is TGTGCCAGCATTCTTAGCGGGGGATCCTACAATGAGCAGTTCTTC.

The chain employs TRBV29-1 and TRBJ1-1; D ambiguous. This CDR3 spans 14 amino acids. Trimming pared 1 base from V and 5 bases from J, leaving 14 bases between. Germline CDR1 SQVTM, CDR2 ANQGSEA. The CDR3 loop reads CSVEVSHGRTEAFF. CDR3 DNA: TGCAGCGTTGAAGTGAGCCACGGGCGAACTGAAGCTTTCTTT. Combining the CDR3 with reference TRBV29-1 and TRBJ1-1 gives the whole variable domain SAVISQKPSRDICQRGTSLTIQCQVDSQVTMMFWYRQQPGQSLTLIATANQGSEATYESGFVIDKFPISRPNLTFSTLTVSNMSPEDSSIYLCSVEVSHGRTEAFFGQGTRLTVV.

This chain connects TRBV10-2 to TRBJ1-4; the match to TRBD1 covers 7 bases. The CDR3 length is 14 residues. The V segment lost 7 bases and the J segment 8 bases; nucleotides outside the gene matches: 10. Germline V gene sequence: CDR1 WSHSY, CDR2 SAAADI. The CDR3 nucleotides read TGCGCCAGCAACCGGAGGGGGCAGGAGGAAAAACTGTTTTTT. Amino acid sequence: CASNRRGQEEKLFF.

This CDR3 reads CASSLEGWASSYEQYF. In DNA form, the CDR3 reads TGTGCCAGCAGCTTAGAAGGTTGGGCGAGCTCCTACGAGCAGTACTTC. V and J are TRBV11-2 and TRBJ2-7, with D uncertain. CDR1 SGHAT and CDR2 FQNNGV come from the germline V gene. The CDR3 extends over 16 amino acids. V lost 0 bases and J lost 0, with 12 bases in between. Complete variable domain (other parts from reference TRBV11-2 and TRBJ2-7): EAGVAQSPRYKIIEKRQSVAFWCNPISGHATLYWYQQILGQGPKLLIQFQNNGVVDDSQLPKDRFSAERLKGVDSTLKIQPAKLEDSAVYLCASSLEGWASSYEQYFGPGTRLTVT.

The rearrangement uses TRBV5-4 and TRBJ1-3; TRBD1 matches at 7 bases. The CDR3 totals 15 residues. The germline V gene has CDR1 SGHNT and CDR2 YYREEE (reference sequence). Trimming at V came to 0 bases and at J to 2 bases, leaving 2 bases not matched to a gene. CDR3 residues: CASSLGGTAGNTIYF. Written as DNA, the CDR3 is TGTGCCAGCAGCTTGGGGGGGACAGCTGGAAACACCATATATTTT.

This chain links TRBV15 with TRBJ1-5, with D unresolved. CDR3 length: 16 amino acids. V lost 1 base and J lost 1, with 11 bases in between. Per germline, CDR1 LNHNV and CDR2 YYDKDF (reference sequence). CDR3 sequence reads: CATSRVAATSNQPQHF. Written as DNA, the CDR3 is TGTGCCACCAGCAGAGTCGCCGCAACGAGCAATCAGCCCCAGCATTTT.